The 4 T cell receptor beta chains reported below all come from one sample, sequenced in a study of CD8+ T cells in alopecia areata. RNA was extracted and reverse transcribed into cDNA as the sequencing template. Generated by immunoSEQ multiplex PCR, the TCRdb table keeps only in-frame clones and is missing some. The repertoire holds over 200,000 clones, with around 62% as singletons. The sequencing here drew on CD4+ T cells sorted from blood, taken at week 0. Receptor source: a human donor with alopecia areata.

This rearrangement joins TRBV13 to TRBJ2-6; a weak D match, TRBD2 (6 bases). V gave up 5 bases and J gave up 2 bases, with 10 bases separating them. Germline lookup yields CDR1 PRHDT and CDR2 FYEKMQ (reference sequence). This CDR3 spans 15 amino acids. The CDR3 loop reads CASSRRRAGANVLTF. CDR3 DNA: TGTGCCAGCAGCCGCCGGAGGGCTGGGGCCAACGTCCTGACTTTC.

This clone has a handful of counts. V is TRBV5-6 and J is TRBJ1-2; maybe TRBD1 (6 bases). Trimming left V 0 bases short and J 2 bases short, with 14 bases between. CDR1 and CDR2 (germline): SGHDT, YYEEEE. CDR3 length: 16 residues. CDR3 in amino acids: CASSLGTAWGNYGYTF. The CDR3 DNA is TGTGCCAGCAGCTTGGGGACAGCCTGGGGCAACTATGGCTACACCTTC.

The V and J genes are TRBV7-9 and TRBJ2-7; D not certain. This CDR3 is built from 12 residues. Germline loops: CDR1 SEHNR, CDR2 FQNEAQ (reference sequence). V lost 2 bases and J 6 bases, leaving 8 bases between the germline ends. CDR3: CASSLTLGEQYF. CDR3 DNA sequence: TGTGCCAGCAGCTTAACATTGGGCGAGCAGTACTTC.

This chain links TRBV30 with TRBJ2-3; D is perhaps TRBD2 (5 bases). The CDR3 consists of 12 residues. Per germline, CDR1 GTSNPN and CDR2 SVGIG (reference sequence). Trimming pared 7 bases from V and 1 base from J, leaving 9 bases between. CDR3: CAFGAGTDTQYF. CDR3 sequence (DNA): TGTGCCTTTGGAGCGGGCACAGATACGCAGTATTTT.